This TCR beta chain was sequenced in a study of OX40 agonist ivuxolimab in advanced cancers. V lost 0 bases and J lost 0; bases outside the gene matches: 2. Germline-derived CDR1 and CDR2 are SGHDT and YYEEEE. The CDR3 covers 17 residues. The repertoire was sequenced with immunoSEQ multiplex PCR; TCRdb's copy has only in-frame clones and lacks some. The sample lists approximately 50,000 clones; about 93% were seen once. The sequence came from an adult with an advanced solid tumor such as melanoma, head and neck, liver or kidney cancer. The V gene is TRBV5-6, the J gene TRBJ2-1; TRBD2 aligns across 11 bases. The material sequenced was CD4+ or CD8+ T cells sorted from blood, taken in a trial of the OX40 agonist ivuxolimab. CDR3 residues: CASSLVGTSGSYNEQFF. The CDR3 DNA follows: TGTGCCAGCAGCTTGGTTGGGACTAGCGGCTCCTACAATGAGCAGTTCTTC.